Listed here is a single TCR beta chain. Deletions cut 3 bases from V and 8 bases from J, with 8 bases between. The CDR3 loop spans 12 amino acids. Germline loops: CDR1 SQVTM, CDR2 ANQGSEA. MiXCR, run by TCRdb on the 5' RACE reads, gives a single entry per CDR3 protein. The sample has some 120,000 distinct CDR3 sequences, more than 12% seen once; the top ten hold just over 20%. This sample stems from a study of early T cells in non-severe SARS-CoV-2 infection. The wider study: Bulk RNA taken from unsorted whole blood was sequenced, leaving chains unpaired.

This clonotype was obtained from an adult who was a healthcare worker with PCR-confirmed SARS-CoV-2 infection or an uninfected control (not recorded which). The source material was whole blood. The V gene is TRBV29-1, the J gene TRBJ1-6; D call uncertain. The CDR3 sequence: CSVEGFHSPLHF. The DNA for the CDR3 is TGCAGCGTTGAGGGGTTCCATTCACCCCTCCACTTT.